The 30 T cell receptor beta chains below all came from one sample that was sequenced in a study of CD8+ T cells in alopecia areata. The sequencing template was cDNA reverse transcribed from extracted RNA. Assay: immunoSEQ multiplex PCR; the TCRdb copy retains only in-frame clones and omits some. The sample consists of about 140,000 clones, roughly 46% of them appearing once. Sequencing used CD4+ T cells sorted from blood, obtained at week 0. Every receptor here comes from a human donor with alopecia areata.

The chain couples TRBV30 to TRBJ1-3, with 7 bases fitting TRBD1. Trimming took 2 bases from V and 5 from J; bases not matched to a gene: 6. The CDR3 is 14 residues long. Per germline, CDR1 GTSNPN and CDR2 SVGIG (reference sequence). In nucleotides, the CDR3 is TGTGCCTGGAGTTATAGGGGGCTCAGAAACACCATATATTTT. It translates to CAWSYRGLRNTIYF.

The V gene is TRBV30, the J gene TRBJ1-4; weak D call: TRBD1 (5 bases). Germline values: CDR1 GTSNPN, CDR2 SVGIG (reference sequence). The CDR3 spans 14 residues. The V gene lost 0 bases and the J gene lost 7 bases, with 12 bases spanning the gap. This chain's CDR3 is CAWSVGGIVEKLFF. The CDR3 nucleotides read TGTGCCTGGAGTGTCGGGGGAATTGTTGAAAAACTGTTTTTT.

V usage is TRBV10-2 and J usage is TRBJ2-1; 7 bases match TRBD2. V dropped 4 bases and J dropped 5; count of bases not matched to a gene: 8. Germline lookup yields CDR1 WSHSY and CDR2 SAAADI. CDR3 length: 15 amino acids. CDR3 in amino acids: CASSGWTRENNEQFF. The CDR3 nucleotides are TGCGCCAGCAGTGGATGGACTAGGGAAAACAATGAGCAGTTCTTC.

This clone was detected a few times. The chain joins TRBV6-1 to TRBJ2-2; D may correspond to TRBD1 or TRBD2 (6 bases each). V shed 10 bases and J shed 5 bases, with 17 bases lying between them. The CDR3 runs to 14 residues. Per germline, CDR1 MNHNS and CDR2 SASEGT. The CDR3 here is CATLTGRQTGELFF. CDR3 bases: TGTGCCACCCTAACAGGGAGGCAAACCGGGGAGCTGTTTTTT.

V usage is TRBV29-1 and J usage is TRBJ1-1; D is perhaps TRBD1 (5 bases). V dropped 1 base and J dropped 4 bases, with 10 bases sitting between them. Germline V gene data show CDR1 as SQVTM and CDR2 as ANQGSEA. The CDR3 is 13 amino acids. The CDR3 region is CSVEVSRGTEAFF. For the CDR3, the DNA is TGCAGCGTTGAAGTTTCGAGGGGCACTGAAGCTTTCTTT.

The chain carries TRBV7-8 and TRBJ2-7; 11 nucleotides match TRBD2. V lost 5 bases and J lost 0; bases outside the gene matches: 3. CDR1 and CDR2 (germline): SGHVS, FQNEAQ. The CDR3 length is 15 residues. As DNA, the CDR3 is TGTGCCAGCAGCCCTAGCGGGGGGAGCTCCTACGAGCAGTACTTC. Translation: CASSPSGGSSYEQYF.

This chain connects TRBV28 to TRBJ2-5; 7 positions agree with TRBD1. The CDR3 is 15 amino acids. CDR1 is MDHEN, CDR2 SYDVKM, per germline. After removal of 3 bases from V and 4 bases from J, the junction contained 8 bases not matched to a gene. DNA for the CDR3: TGTGCCAGCAGTTTCCCCTTGACAGGGAGAGAGACCCAGTACTTC. Translating it yields CASSFPLTGRETQYF.

In this sample, this clone turned up a few times. The chain joins TRBV7-2 to TRBJ2-5; no firm D call. CDR1 and CDR2 from the germline V gene are SGHTA and FQGNSA. V gave up 5 bases and J gave up 11 bases, with 18 bases separating them. This CDR3 is 13 amino acids long. CDR3 DNA sequence: TGTGCCAGCAGCCCCGGCCCCCCTACGAAGCAGTACTTC. It encodes CASSPGPPTKQYF.

Ten or more counts support this clone. The chain joins TRBV13 to TRBJ2-1, with 8 bases lining up with TRBD1. CDR1 is PRHDT and CDR2 is FYEKMQ in the germline V gene (reference sequence). The CDR3 length is 15 residues. Trimming removed 5 bases from V and 2 bases from J; junction bases left unmatched: 5. CDR3 sequence reads: CASSPDRGPYNEQFF. As DNA, the CDR3 is TGTGCCAGCAGCCCAGACAGGGGACCCTACAATGAGCAGTTCTTC.

The sample holds a few counts of this clone. The chain is built from TRBV6-5 and TRBJ2-1; weak D call: TRBD2 (6 bases). V shed 0 bases and J shed 5 bases, with 11 bases lying between them. This CDR3 region has 15 residues. Germline CDR1 is MNHEY and CDR2 is SVGAGI. DNA for the CDR3: TGTGCCAGCAGTTACTCCGGGGGACTTAACAATGAGCAGTTCTTC. Translated, it gives CASSYSGGLNNEQFF.

This clone appeared a single time. The chain has TRBV7-3 and TRBJ2-5; TRBD1 agrees at 8 bases. J was trimmed by 5 bases and V by 1 base; bases with no gene match: 0. The CDR3 has 13 residues. Germline CDR1 and CDR2: SGHTA and FQGTGA. The CDR3 bases are TGTGCCAGCAGCTTAAACAGGGGGGAGACCCAGTACTTC. This codes for CASSLNRGETQYF.

There are a few counts of this clone. The chain links TRBV25-1 to TRBJ2-7, with 8 bases aligning to TRBD2. The J segment lost 4 bases and the V segment lost 7 bases, leaving 9 bases of the junction unmatched. CDR1 MGHDK and CDR2 SYGVNS come from the germline V gene. The length of the CDR3 is 14 residues. The CDR3 coding sequence is TGTGCCAGCATTCGGGAGGGCCATTTTTACGAGCAGTACTTC. Its translation is CASIREGHFYEQYF.

This clone was seen a few times. V and J are TRBV4-1 and TRBJ2-3, with D uncertain. The length of the CDR3 is 13 residues. CDR1 MGHRA and CDR2 YSYEKL come from the germline V gene. V was trimmed by 4 bases and J by 0 bases, leaving 5 bases between them. The CDR3 reads CASSRSSTDTQYF. The CDR3 DNA reads as TGCGCCAGCAGCCGGTCTAGCACAGATACGCAGTATTTT.

This chain joins TRBV30 and TRBJ1-6; D uncertain. The V end was cut by 3 bases, the J end by 7 bases, with 7 bases between. The CDR3 extends over 12 amino acids. Germline V gene lookup returns CDR1 GTSNPN and CDR2 SVGIG (reference sequence). The CDR3 spells CAWSPTNSPLHF. The CDR3 DNA sequence: TGTGCCTGGAGCCCAACCAATTCACCCCTCCACTTT.

This clone was picked up one time. Other DNA sequences in this sample translate to the same CDR3. This chain connects TRBV15 to TRBJ2-7; D unresolved. There are 15 residues in the CDR3. Germline V CDR1 and CDR2: LNHNV, YYDKDF (reference sequence). Trimming stripped 0 bases from V and 3 bases from J, with 12 bases between. CDR3 region: CATSRDPHSNYEQYF. The CDR3 nucleotides are TGTGCCACCAGCAGAGATCCCCACAGTAACTACGAGCAGTACTTC.

V is TRBV5-1 and J is TRBJ2-5; no clear D gene. The CDR3 spans 15 residues. CDR1 SGHRS and CDR2 YFSETQ come from the germline V gene. Trimming removed 0 bases at V and 5 bases at J, with 14 bases between. CDR3 coding DNA: TGCGCCAGCAGCTTGGTCCTCACCGGGCTGGAGACCCAGTACTTC. Amino acids: CASSLVLTGLETQYF.

This sequence joins TRBV7-8 and TRBJ2-6, with D perhaps TRBD1 (5 bases). Germline lookup yields CDR1 SGHVS and CDR2 FQNEAQ. CDR3 length: 15 residues. Trimming left V 1 base short and J 3 bases short, with 7 bases between. This chain's CDR3 is CASSLGRGGANVLTF. DNA of the CDR3: TGTGCCAGCAGCTTAGGAAGGGGTGGGGCCAACGTCCTGACTTTC. The full variable domain, its missing parts supplied by reference TRBV7-8 and TRBJ2-6, is GAGVSQSPRYKVAKRGQDVALRCDPISGHVSLFWYQQALGQGPEFLTYFQNEAQLDKSGLPSDRFFAERPEGSVSTLKIQRTQQEDSAVYLCASSLGRGGANVLTFGAGSRLTVL.

The V call is TRBV29-1, the J call TRBJ1-4; weak D call: TRBD1 (5 bases). V dropped 5 bases and J dropped 4 bases, with 8 bases sitting between them. Germline loops: CDR1 SQVTM, CDR2 ANQGSEA. The CDR3 is 12 amino acids. The CDR3, as DNA: TGCAGCGTTCTCGGGGGTAATGAAAAACTGTTTTTT. The encoded protein is CSVLGGNEKLFF.

The gene calls are TRBV2 and TRBJ2-7; D is possibly TRBD2 (5 bases). Germline loops: CDR1 SNHLY, CDR2 FYNNEI. The CDR3 spans 14 residues. The germline V and J ends were trimmed by 7 bases and 0 bases, with 13 bases remaining between them. The CDR3 loop reads CASKRIANSYEQYF. The CDR3 DNA is TGTGCCAGCAAGCGGATCGCGAACTCCTACGAGCAGTACTTC.

This clone has only a few counts. The CDR3 DNA is TGTGCCAGCACAGGATCAAGCTATGGCTACACCTTC. The encoded protein is CASTGSSYGYTF. The V call is TRBV25-1, the J call TRBJ1-2; D is undetermined. This CDR3 is 12 amino acids long. Trimming stripped 7 bases from V and 4 bases from J, with 10 bases between. Germline V lookup: CDR1 MGHDK, CDR2 SYGVNS.

This clone was detected only a few times. This rearrangement joins TRBV29-1 to TRBJ2-5; the D is unclear. V was shortened by 6 bases and J by 0 bases, with 8 bases between the two germline ends. CDR1 SQVTM and CDR2 ANQGSEA come from the germline V gene. This CDR3 is 12 amino acids long. Here the CDR3 reads CSVGSYQETQYF. CDR3 nucleotides: TGCAGCGTGGGGTCCTACCAAGAGACCCAGTACTTC.

This rearrangement joins TRBV9 to TRBJ2-7, with D possibly matching TRBD1 (6 bases). CDR1 is SGDLS and CDR2 is YYNGEE in the germline V gene. The V end lost 0 bases, the J end lost 0 bases, and 10 bases lay between the germline ends. The CDR3 spans 15 residues. CDR3 bases: TGTGCCAGCAGCGTAGATCAGGGGCTCTCCTACGAGCAGTACTTC. Its translation: CASSVDQGLSYEQYF.

This clone was observed once. The chain uses TRBV30 and TRBJ2-7; 8 bases are a match to TRBD1. With 2 bases clipped from V and 6 bases from J, the junction kept 3 bases outside the gene matches. The CDR3 is made up of 12 amino acids. In germline, CDR1 is GTSNPN, CDR2 SVGIG (reference sequence). The CDR3 loop is CAWSPQGGEQYF. The CDR3 coding sequence is TGTGCCTGGAGTCCACAGGGGGGCGAGCAGTACTTC.

This clone was seen a few times. The V call is TRBV2, the J call TRBJ1-2; weak D call: TRBD1 (6 bases). The CDR3 runs 13 residues. V gave up 3 bases and J gave up 4 bases, with 9 bases separating them. Germline V gene data show CDR1 as SNHLY and CDR2 as FYNNEI. The CDR3 DNA sequence: TGTGCCAGCAGTGAGGACAGCCCCTATGGCTACACCTTC. Its protein product is CASSEDSPYGYTF.

The V call is TRBV4-1, the J call TRBJ2-2; D gene unclear. The germline V gene encodes CDR1 MGHRA and CDR2 YSYEKL. The CDR3 consists of 15 residues. The germline V and J ends were trimmed by 0 bases and 3 bases, with 8 bases remaining between them. The CDR3 DNA reads as TGCGCCAGCAGCCAAGATCGGAGATACACCGGGGAGCTGTTTTTT. Its translation: CASSQDRRYTGELFF.

The chain recombines TRBV5-4 with TRBJ1-2; D is perhaps TRBD1 (5 bases). The ends were cut back, 1 base at V and 8 bases at J, with 6 bases in the middle. This CDR3 contains 11 residues. Germline CDR1 SGHNT, CDR2 YYREEE (reference sequence). CDR3 coding DNA: TGTGCCAGCAGCTTGTGGGGGGGCTACACCTTC. It specifies CASSLWGGYTF.

This clone has just a few counts. CDR3 sequence (DNA): TGTGCCAGCAGCTTAGCGGTTGGGGCCAACGTCCTGACTTTC. This codes for CASSLAVGANVLTF. V is TRBV7-8 and J is TRBJ2-6; D remains unclear. The germline gives CDR1 SGHVS, CDR2 FQNEAQ. The CDR3 extends over 14 amino acids. Trimming removed 0 bases from V and 3 bases from J, with 3 bases in between.

This clone was counted a few times. This chain links TRBV6-5 with TRBJ1-2, with D tentatively TRBD1 (5 bases). The CDR3 is 13 residues long. Trimming cost V 4 bases and J 7 bases, with 13 bases left between them. CDR1 is MNHEY and CDR2 is SVGAGI in the germline V gene. The CDR3 is CASSSTGIGGYTF. CDR3 in DNA: TGTGCCAGCAGTTCCACAGGAATCGGTGGCTACACCTTC.

The chain has TRBV29-1 and TRBJ2-5; unclear D gene. Trimming removed 4 bases from V and 5 bases from J, with 8 bases in between. CDR3 length: 11 amino acids. Per the germline V gene, CDR1 is SQVTM and CDR2 is ANQGSEA. Here the CDR3 DNA reads TGCAGCGTTGGTGGTTCTGAGACCCAGTACTTC. Protein sequence: CSVGGSETQYF. The variable domain in full, with the rest retrieved from reference TRBV29-1 and TRBJ2-5, is SAVISQKPSRDICQRGTSLTIQCQVDSQVTMMFWYRQQPGQSLTLIATANQGSEATYESGFVIDKFPISRPNLTFSTLTVSNMSPEDSSIYLCSVGGSETQYFGPGTRLLVL.

This clone has only a few counts. The chain carries TRBV28 and TRBJ1-1; D uncertain. There are 11 residues in the CDR3. Germline V gene sequence: CDR1 MDHEN, CDR2 SYDVKM. Trimming pared 10 bases from V and 3 bases from J, leaving 9 bases between. The DNA for the CDR3 is TGTGCCACTCAGGCTCACACTGAAGCTTTCTTT. It encodes CATQAHTEAFF.